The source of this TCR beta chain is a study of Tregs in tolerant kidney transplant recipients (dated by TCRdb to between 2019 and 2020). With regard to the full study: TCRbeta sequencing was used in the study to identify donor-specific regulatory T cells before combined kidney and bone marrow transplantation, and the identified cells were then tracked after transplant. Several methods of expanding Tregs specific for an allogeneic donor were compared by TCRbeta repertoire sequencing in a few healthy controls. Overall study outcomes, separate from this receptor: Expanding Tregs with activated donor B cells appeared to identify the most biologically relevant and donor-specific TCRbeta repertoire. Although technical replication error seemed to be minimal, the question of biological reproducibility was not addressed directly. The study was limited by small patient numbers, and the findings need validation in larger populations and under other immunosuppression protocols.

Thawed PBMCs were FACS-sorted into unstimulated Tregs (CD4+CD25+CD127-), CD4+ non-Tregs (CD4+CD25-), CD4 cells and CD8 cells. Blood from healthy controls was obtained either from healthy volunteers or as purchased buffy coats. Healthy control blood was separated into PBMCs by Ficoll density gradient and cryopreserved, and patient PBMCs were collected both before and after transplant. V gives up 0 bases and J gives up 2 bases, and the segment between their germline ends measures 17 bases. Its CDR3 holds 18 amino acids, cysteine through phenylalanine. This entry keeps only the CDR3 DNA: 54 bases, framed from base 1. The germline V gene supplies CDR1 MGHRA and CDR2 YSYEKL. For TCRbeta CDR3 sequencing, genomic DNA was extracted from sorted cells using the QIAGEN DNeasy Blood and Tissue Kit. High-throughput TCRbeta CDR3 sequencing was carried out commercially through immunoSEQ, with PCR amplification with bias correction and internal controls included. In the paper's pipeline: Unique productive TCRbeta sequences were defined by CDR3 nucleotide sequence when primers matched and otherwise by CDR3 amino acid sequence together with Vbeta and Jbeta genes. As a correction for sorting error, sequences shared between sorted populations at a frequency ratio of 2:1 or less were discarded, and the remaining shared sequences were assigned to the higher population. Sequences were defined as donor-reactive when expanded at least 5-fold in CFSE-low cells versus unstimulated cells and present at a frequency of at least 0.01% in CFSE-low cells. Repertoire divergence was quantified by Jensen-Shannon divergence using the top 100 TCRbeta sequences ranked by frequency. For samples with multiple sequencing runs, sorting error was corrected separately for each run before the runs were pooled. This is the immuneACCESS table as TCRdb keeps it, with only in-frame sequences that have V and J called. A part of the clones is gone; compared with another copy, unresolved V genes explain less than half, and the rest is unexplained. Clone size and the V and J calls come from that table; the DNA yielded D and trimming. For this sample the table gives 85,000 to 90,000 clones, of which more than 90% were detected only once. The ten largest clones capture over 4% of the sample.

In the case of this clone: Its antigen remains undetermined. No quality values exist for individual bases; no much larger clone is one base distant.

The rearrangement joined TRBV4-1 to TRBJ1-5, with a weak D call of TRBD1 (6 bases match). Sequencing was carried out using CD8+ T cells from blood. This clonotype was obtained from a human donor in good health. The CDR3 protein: CASSQEARTAWGNQPQHF. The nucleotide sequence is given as TGCGCCAGCAGCCAAGAGGCCCGGACAGCATGGGGCAATCAGCCCCAGCATTTT.